One and the same sample provided the 22 T cell receptor beta chains below, sequenced in a study of cytomegalovirus exposure and HLA in healthy donors. The PCR was carried out with 60 Vbeta primers and 13 Jbeta primers. Clones were read by immunoSEQ multiplex PCR, and TCRdb kept only the in-frame ones, dropping some. The sample holds about 120,000 clones; roughly 85% are singletons and the top ten take 15% to 25%. Sequenced sample: PBMCs. Receptor source: a man younger than 35 in good health and CMV-seropositive.

A single count supports this clone. CDR3: CASSDSGLAGYNEQFF. In nucleotides, the CDR3 is TGTGCCAGCAGTGACTCAGGGCTAGCGGGCTACAATGAGCAGTTCTTC. V gene TRBV6-4 combines with J gene TRBJ2-1, with TRBD2 identical over 8 bases. Germline CDR1 is MRHNA and CDR2 is SNTAGT. V was pared by 0 bases and J by 3 bases, with 4 bases of the junction left unmatched. This CDR3 has 16 residues.

This rearrangement joins TRBV30 to TRBJ1-6; 8 bases agree with TRBD1. The CDR3 totals 15 residues. V was pared by 3 bases and J by 7 bases, with 8 bases of the junction left unmatched. Germline CDR1 reads GTSNPN; CDR2 reads SVGIG (reference sequence). Here the CDR3 reads CAWRLQDRENSPLHF. The CDR3 DNA sequence: TGTGCCTGGAGGTTACAGGACAGGGAGAATTCACCCCTCCACTTT. The entire variable domain, with the rest obtained from reference TRBV30 and TRBJ1-6, is as follows: SQTIHQWPATLVQPVGSPLSLECTVEGTSNPNLYWYRQAAGRGLQLLFYSVGIGQISSEVPQNLSASRPQDRQFILSSKKLLLSDSGFYLCAWRLQDRENSPLHFGNGTRLTVT.

The table lists this clone with a count of one. The chain recombines TRBV2 with TRBJ2-1; TRBD1 is a possible D gene (5 bases). The germline V gene has CDR1 SNHLY and CDR2 FYNNEI. This CDR3 is built from 14 residues. V lost 6 bases, J lost 10 bases, and 19 bases lay in between. The CDR3 loop reads CASSPSIGAREQFF. The CDR3 region has the DNA TGTGCCAGCAGCCCCTCTATTGGGGCCAGGGAGCAGTTCTTC.

The chain is built from TRBV6-5 and TRBJ2-1; 7 bases fit TRBD2. The CDR3 extends over 13 amino acids. The germline CDR1 and CDR2 sequences are MNHEY and SVGAGI. Trimming removed 10 bases from V and 2 bases from J; junction bases left unmatched: 5. The CDR3 DNA reads TGTGCCACGAGCGGGATCCCCTACAATGAGCAGTTCTTC. Its translation: CATSGIPYNEQFF.

This clone was found once. This sequence joins TRBV10-2 and TRBJ2-7; 8 bases agree with TRBD1. The CDR3 is 14 amino acids. Germline-derived CDR1 and CDR2 are WSHSY and SAAADI. J lost 2 bases, V lost 10 bases, and 10 bases had no gene match. CDR3 sequence reads: CAIVRGQTPYEQYF. The CDR3 DNA is TGCGCCATTGTCAGGGGGCAAACACCCTACGAGCAGTACTTC.

The CDR3 region has the DNA TGTGCCAGCAGTGAAGGCCGGGACGTCCGAGTTTGGGAGGTAGAGACCCAGTACTTC. It is translated as CASSEGRDVRVWEVETQYF. The chain couples TRBV6-1 to TRBJ2-5; D may be TRBD2 (6 bases). The germline CDR1 and CDR2 sequences are MNHNS and SASEGT. V lost 1 base and J lost 4, with 25 bases in between. The CDR3 is 19 amino acids.

The V call is TRBV7-6, the J call TRBJ2-7, with D unresolved. The CDR3 is 15 residues long. Germline CDR1 SGHVS, CDR2 FNYEAQ. V was pared by 5 bases and J by 2 bases, with 16 bases between. The CDR3 sequence: CASSPPAVPPYEQYF. DNA of the CDR3: TGTGCCAGCAGCCCCCCCGCAGTTCCCCCCTACGAGCAGTACTTC.

The sample holds a few counts of this clone. The J gene is TRBJ1-1, the V gene TRBV13; no definite D call. V lost 3 bases, J lost 2 bases, and 13 bases lay in between. This CDR3 is 15 amino acids long. From germline, CDR1 is PRHDT and CDR2 FYEKMQ (reference sequence). The CDR3: CASSFRGGINTEAFF. In DNA, the CDR3 is TGTGCCAGCAGCTTCAGAGGAGGCATAAACACTGAAGCTTTCTTT.

In nucleotides, the CDR3 is TGTGCCAGCATGGCTTGTCCAGGGTTCTACTACGAGCAGTACTTC. Translation gives CASMACPGFYYEQYF. The V and J genes are TRBV6-7 and TRBJ2-7, with D possibly TRBD1 on 5 matching bases. TRBV6-7 has ORF status, its function being uncertain. Trimming took 7 bases from V and 3 from J, leaving 19 bases between them. There are 15 residues in the CDR3.

This chain connects TRBV5-5 to TRBJ1-5, with D possibly TRBD1 on 5 matching bases. CDR1 SGHKS and CDR2 YYEKEE come from the germline V gene (reference sequence). The germline V and J ends were trimmed by 4 bases and 3 bases, with 14 bases remaining between them. The length of the CDR3 is 15 residues. This CDR3 is CASSPTGLPNQPQHF. The CDR3 DNA sequence: TGTGCCAGCAGCCCCACGGGACTCCCCAATCAGCCCCAGCATTTT.

CDR3 bases: TGTGCCATCAAGGGAGCAGGAGGCGCTGGGGCCAACGTCCTGACTTTC. Its protein is CAIKGAGGAGANVLTF. This rearrangement joins TRBV10-3 to TRBJ2-6; tentatively, D is TRBD2 (5 bases). V dropped 7 bases and J dropped 2 bases, with 15 bases sitting between them. The CDR3 has 16 amino acids. CDR1 ENHRY and CDR2 SYGVKD come from the germline V gene.

V gene TRBV19 combines with J gene TRBJ1-6, with D perhaps matching TRBD1 (5 bases). In germline, CDR1 is LNHDA, CDR2 SQIVND (reference sequence). This CDR3 has 16 amino acids. V lost 5 bases to trimming and J lost 7 bases, with 18 bases between them. The CDR3 DNA sequence: TGTGCCAGTAGTCCCAGCGGGAGTAGGGGAAATTCACCCCTCCACTTT. Its protein product is CASSPSGSRGNSPLHF.

The V gene is TRBV13, the J gene TRBJ2-5, with 8 bases aligning to TRBD1. Per germline, CDR1 PRHDT and CDR2 FYEKMQ (reference sequence). This CDR3 comprises 16 residues. The V segment lost 4 bases and the J segment 3 bases; nucleotides outside the gene matches: 10. The CDR3 DNA follows: TGTGCCAGCAGCTCCCGGGAGCAGGGGGCGGAAGAGACCCAGTACTTC. Protein sequence: CASSSREQGAEETQYF.

This chain joins TRBV9 and TRBJ2-7; the match to TRBD1 covers 7 bases. Germline CDR1 and CDR2: SGDLS and YYNGEE. The CDR3 extends over 16 amino acids. The trim removed 3 bases at V and 3 bases at J, leaving 12 bases unmatched. CDR3 nucleotides: TGTGCCAGCAGCGGGTCAATACGGGACAGCCTCTACGAGCAGTACTTC. Its translation is CASSGSIRDSLYEQYF.

This clone was seen a handful of times. The V gene is TRBV11-1, the J gene TRBJ2-3; TRBD2 might be the D (5 bases). CDR3 length equals 13 residues. The V gene lost 6 bases and the J gene lost 4 bases, with 11 bases spanning the gap. CDR1 and CDR2 (germline): SGHAT, FQDESV (reference sequence). The DNA for the CDR3 is TGTGCCAGCAGATCAACGGGGTCAGATACGCAGTATTTT. This gives the protein CASRSTGSDTQYF.

The chain has TRBV5-8 and TRBJ1-2; D is perhaps TRBD1 (6 bases). Trimming pared 2 bases from V and 0 bases from J, leaving 11 bases between. This CDR3 contains 15 residues. Looked up from germline, CDR1 is SGHTS and CDR2 is YDEGEE. The CDR3 nucleotides are TGTGCCAGCAGCTTTACCAGGGGCTCTAACTATGGCTACACCTTC. Its protein product is CASSFTRGSNYGYTF.

The rearrangement joins TRBV30 to TRBJ1-5; D uncertain. Trimming shortened V by 2 bases and J by 7 bases, and 15 bases separated the two germline ends. Per the germline V gene, CDR1 is GTSNPN and CDR2 is SVGIG (reference sequence). The CDR3 length is 14 residues. This CDR3 reads CAWSPPTGIQPQHF. CDR3 DNA sequence: TGTGCCTGGAGTCCTCCCACCGGGATACAGCCCCAGCATTTT.

The rearrangement joins TRBV7-9 to TRBJ2-3, with a tentative D call TRBD1 (6 bases). Germline CDR1 and CDR2: SEHNR and FQNEAQ (reference sequence). V was trimmed by 5 bases and J by 0 bases, leaving 15 bases between them. There are 16 residues in the CDR3. The CDR3 spells CASSPLGQPSTDTQYF. As DNA, the CDR3 is TGTGCCAGCAGCCCGCTAGGACAGCCTAGCACAGATACGCAGTATTTT.

The chain employs TRBV11-2 and TRBJ1-2; the match to TRBD1 covers 9 bases. Germline-derived CDR1 and CDR2 are SGHAT and FQNNGV. The V gene end was trimmed by 5 bases and the J gene end by 0 bases; junction bases not matched to a gene: 4. The CDR3 extends over 15 amino acids. The CDR3 region is CASSRGQGTNYGYTF. The CDR3, as DNA: TGTGCCAGCAGCCGGGGACAGGGAACTAACTATGGCTACACCTTC.

The V and J genes are TRBV29-1 and TRBJ1-3, with a tentative D call TRBD1 (6 bases). The CDR3 runs 14 residues. CDR1 is SQVTM and CDR2 is ANQGSEA in the germline V gene. Trimming removed 4 bases at V and 0 bases at J, with 10 bases between. CDR3 region: CSVGTGTSGNTIYF. CDR3 DNA sequence: TGCAGCGTTGGAACAGGGACCTCTGGAAACACCATATATTTT.

The V call is TRBV13, the J call TRBJ1-2; a possible D gene is TRBD1 (6 bases). The germline CDR1 and CDR2 sequences are PRHDT and FYEKMQ (reference sequence). Trimming shortened V by 7 bases and J by 2 bases, and 14 bases separated the two germline ends. The CDR3 consists of 14 residues. The CDR3 region has the DNA TGTGCCAGCATTGAAGGGGGTAAAAACTATGGCTACACCTTC. Protein sequence: CASIEGGKNYGYTF.

The gene calls are TRBV7-2 and TRBJ2-5, with 9 nucleotides matching TRBD2. This CDR3 is 13 amino acids long. With 3 bases clipped from V and 5 bases from J, the junction kept 1 base outside the gene matches. Germline lookup yields CDR1 SGHTA and CDR2 FQGNSA. The CDR3 sequence: CASSFTSGETQYF. Written as DNA, the CDR3 is TGTGCCAGCAGCTTCACTAGCGGGGAGACCCAGTACTTC.